The 28 T cell receptor beta chains in this list originate from one sample, sequenced in a study of blood T cells in healthy people across ages. Then a second PCR, running roughly 6 to 11 cycles, was carried out with a sample-barcoded 5' primer and a J-beta primer mix. TCRdb reanalysed the 5' RACE reads using MiXCR and keeps one entry per CDR3 protein. Here the sample spans 700,000 to 1,000,000 distinct CDR3 sequences, 40% to 50% being singletons. Sequenced: blood. These receptors were obtained from a man aged 60 to 75 in good health.

The chain recombines TRBV3-1 with TRBJ2-1; D is undetermined. Per germline, CDR1 LGHDT and CDR2 YNNKEL (reference sequence). V was cut by 2 bases and J by 7 bases, with 6 bases left in between. The length of the CDR3 is 12 residues. The CDR3 DNA follows: TGTGCCAGCAGCCAAATCAGGAATGAGCAGTTCTTC. Amino acids: CASSQIRNEQFF.

The chain carries TRBV30 and TRBJ2-7; D tentatively reads TRBD1 or TRBD2 (6 bases each). Between the trimmed V and J ends, which lost 5 bases and 3 bases, there was a span of 14 bases. Germline V gene data show CDR1 as GTSNPN and CDR2 as SVGIG (reference sequence). There are 13 residues in the CDR3. Here the CDR3 DNA reads TGTGCCTGGGGAGATGGGGGGCTCTACGAGCAGTACTTC. This codes for CAWGDGGLYEQYF.

A few counts support this clonotype. The chain has TRBV20-1 and TRBJ1-6; D call uncertain. Deletions cut 0 bases from V and 9 bases from J, with 12 bases between. Looked up from germline, CDR1 is DFQATT and CDR2 is SNEGSKA (reference sequence). The CDR3 spans 14 residues. Here the CDR3 reads CSARDPEFSSPLHF. The CDR3 DNA follows: TGCAGTGCTAGAGATCCGGAGTTTTCTTCACCCCTCCACTTT.

This chain joins TRBV4-3 and TRBJ2-5, with D maybe TRBD2 (6 bases). There are 14 residues in the CDR3. V shed 2 bases and J shed 3 bases, with 10 bases lying between them. Per germline, CDR1 LGHNA and CDR2 YSLEER. The CDR3 region has the DNA TGCGCCAGCAGCCAATCGGGAGCTGAAGAGACCCAGTACTTC. Amino acid sequence: CASSQSGAEETQYF.

This sequence joins TRBV20-1 and TRBJ2-1; D is unresolved. Trimming cost V 1 base and J 8 bases, with 15 bases left between them. Germline values: CDR1 DFQATT, CDR2 SNEGSKA (reference sequence). The CDR3 is 14 amino acids. The CDR3 bases are TGCAGTGCTAGAGGCACCGTAAAGGACGATGAGCAGTTCTTC. This codes for CSARGTVKDDEQFF.

J is TRBJ1-2 and V is TRBV29-1, with a weak D call TRBD1 (5 bases). V lost 4 bases to trimming and J lost 8 bases, with 17 bases between them. Germline V lookup: CDR1 SQVTM, CDR2 ANQGSEA. The CDR3 runs to 13 residues. The CDR3 nucleotides are TGCAGCGTTGCCGCCCTGGGGGGAAACGGCTACACCTTC. This encodes CSVAALGGNGYTF.

The J gene is TRBJ2-1, the V gene TRBV16; D is possibly TRBD1 (6 bases). TRBJ2-7 explains the end of the DNA better; the J call may be wrong. The length of the CDR3 is 14 residues. Looked up from germline, CDR1 is KGHSY and CDR2 is FQNENV. This CDR3 reads CASSQSAGADEQYF. For the CDR3, the DNA is TGTGCCAGCAGCCAATCGGCAGGGGCCGACGAGCAGTACTTC.

This clonotype was counted between two and nine times. This sequence joins TRBV7-2 and TRBJ2-5, with 10 bases matching TRBD2. This CDR3 comprises 15 residues. J was trimmed by 5 bases and V by 4 bases; bases with no gene match: 7. Germline CDR1 reads SGHTA; CDR2 reads FQGNSA. The CDR3: CASSSVAGGGETQYF. In DNA form, the CDR3 reads TGTGCCAGCAGCTCCGTAGCGGGGGGTGGTGAGACCCAGTACTTC.

This clonotype was counted between two and nine times. The V gene is TRBV7-2, the J gene TRBJ1-1; D remains unclear. This CDR3 is built from 14 residues. Deletions cut 3 bases from V and 0 bases from J, with 8 bases between. Germline V lookup: CDR1 SGHTA, CDR2 FQGNSA. The chain's CDR3 is CASSFGSLNTEAFF. As DNA, the CDR3 is TGTGCCAGCAGCTTTGGTAGCCTGAACACTGAAGCTTTCTTT. Looking up the rest from reference TRBV7-2 and TRBJ1-1 gives the full variable domain: GAGVSQSPSNKVTEKGKDVELRCDPISGHTALYWYRQSLGQGLEFLIYFQGNSAPDKSGLPSDRFSAERTGGSVSTLTIQRTQQEDSAVYLCASSFGSLNTEAFFGQGTRLTVV.

The chain links TRBV7-2 to TRBJ2-5; D remains ambiguous. Germline CDR1 reads SGHTA; CDR2 reads FQGNSA. V lost 5 bases and J lost 2, with 15 bases in between. The CDR3 runs 15 residues. The chain's CDR3 is CASSPQIFAQETQYF. CDR3 nucleotides: TGTGCCAGCAGCCCGCAAATCTTTGCACAAGAGACCCAGTACTTC. Using reference TRBV7-2 and TRBJ2-5 for the parts outside the CDR3, the full variable domain is GAGVSQSPSNKVTEKGKDVELRCDPISGHTALYWYRQSLGQGLEFLIYFQGNSAPDKSGLPSDRFSAERTGGSVSTLTIQRTQQEDSAVYLCASSPQIFAQETQYFGPGTRLLVL.

The chain recombines TRBV6-5 with TRBJ2-7; perhaps D is TRBD1 or TRBD2 (5 bases each). Germline-derived CDR1 and CDR2 are MNHEY and SVGAGI. V was shortened by 8 bases and J by 2 bases, with 19 bases between the two germline ends. The CDR3 is 15 residues long. CDR3 region: CASGSVGAYTYEQYF. In nucleotides, the CDR3 is TGTGCCAGCGGTTCGGTCGGGGCTTATACCTACGAGCAGTACTTC.

This clonotype has a handful of counts. This chain links TRBV20-1 with TRBJ1-1; D is undetermined. CDR3 length: 11 amino acids. With 3 bases removed from V and 8 bases from J, the gap between germline ends came to 10 bases. Germline assignment: CDR1 DFQATT and CDR2 SNEGSKA (reference sequence). CDR3 amino acids: CSASWAFEAFF. For the CDR3, the DNA is TGCAGTGCTAGTTGGGCCTTCGAAGCTTTCTTT.

Written as DNA, the CDR3 is TGCGCCAGCAGCCCCCTTGGACAGGGGTTCAATGAGCAGTTCTTC. It is translated as CASSPLGQGFNEQFF. The gene calls are TRBV5-1 and TRBJ2-1, with 9 bases that match TRBD1. Germline CDR1 reads SGHRS; CDR2 reads YFSETQ. There are 15 residues in the CDR3. V dropped 4 bases and J dropped 6; count of bases not matched to a gene: 8.

The chain carries TRBV20-1 and TRBJ2-4; the D gene is possibly TRBD1 (6 bases). The closer fit of TRBJ2-5 to the DNA end suggests the J call may be wrong. CDR3 size: 14 residues. Germline CDR1 reads DFQATT; CDR2 reads SNEGSKA (reference sequence). This CDR3 is CSAKTEQGMETQYF. CDR3 coding DNA: TGCAGTGCTAAAACAGAACAGGGAATGGAGACCCAGTACTTC.

This clonotype was seen at least ten times. The rearrangement links TRBV15 to TRBJ2-7; possible D gene TRBD1, 6 bases. The CDR3 runs to 13 residues. Trimming pared 4 bases from V and 2 bases from J, leaving 9 bases between. Germline lookup yields CDR1 LNHNV and CDR2 YYDKDF (reference sequence). The CDR3 loop reads CATSKGVPYEQYF. CDR3 sequence (DNA): TGTGCCACCAGCAAGGGGGTCCCCTACGAGCAGTACTTC.

This clonotype was seen a few times. Here the CDR3 reads CSARRVGSTDTQYF. The DNA for the CDR3 is TGCAGTGCTAGAAGGGTGGGATCCACAGATACGCAGTATTTT. The chain carries TRBV20-1 and TRBJ2-3; D unclear. The V and J ends lost 2 bases and 2 bases respectively, with 11 bases between them. Looked up from germline, CDR1 is DFQATT and CDR2 is SNEGSKA (reference sequence). The CDR3 runs 14 residues.

This clonotype was seen more than once but under ten times. The chain employs TRBV5-1 and TRBJ1-1; 10 bases fit TRBD1. The germline V gene has CDR1 SGHRS and CDR2 YFSETQ. Germline trimming cut 0 bases from V and 0 bases from J; bases unmatched to any gene: 2. CDR3 length: 16 amino acids. The chain's CDR3 is CASSLGGQGMNTEAFF. For the CDR3, the DNA is TGCGCCAGCAGCTTGGGGGGACAGGGGATGAACACTGAAGCTTTCTTT. Filled out from reference TRBV5-1 and TRBJ1-1, the complete variable domain reads KAGVTQTPRYLIKTRGQQVTLSCSPISGHRSVSWYQQTPGQGLQFLFEYFSETQRNKGNFPGRFSGRQFSNSRSEMNVSTLELGDSALYLCASSLGGQGMNTEAFFGQGTRLTVV.

As concerns this clonotype: This could be a read error, since a much larger clone is one nucleotide away. The V call is TRBV9, the J call TRBJ2-1, with D possibly being TRBD2 (5 bases). In germline, CDR1 is SGDLS, CDR2 YYNGEE. The CDR3 loop spans 14 amino acids. Trimming took off 3 bases at V and 0 bases at J, with 7 bases between the two ends. The CDR3 coding sequence is TGTGCCAGCAGCGCGGGGAACTCCTACAATGAGCAGTTCTTC. Translated, it gives CASSAGNSYNEQFF. The entire variable domain, with the rest obtained from reference TRBV9 and TRBJ2-1, is as follows: DSGVTQTPKHLITATGQRVTLRCSPRSGDLSVYWYQQSLDQGLQFLIQYYNGEERAKGNILERFSAQQFPDLHSELNLSSLELGDSALYFCASSAGNSYNEQFFGPGTRLTVL.

This sequence joins TRBV29-1 and TRBJ1-2; 10 bases fit TRBD1. J lost 5 bases, V lost 1 base, and 7 bases had no gene match. The CDR3 runs 15 residues. Germline V gives CDR1 SQVTM, CDR2 ANQGSEA. CDR3 residues: CSVEGGTGAFYGYTF. CDR3 DNA sequence: TGCAGCGTTGAAGGCGGGACAGGGGCTTTTTATGGCTACACCTTC.

The chain employs TRBV13 and TRBJ2-4, with TRBD2 matching over 14 bases. Germline V lookup: CDR1 PRHDT, CDR2 FYEKMQ (reference sequence). J gave up 5 bases and V 5 bases, and 5 bases lay outside the gene matches. The CDR3 is 16 residues long. CDR3 sequence (DNA): TGTGCCAGCAGCCAGACTAGCGGGGGGGCTGAAAACATTCAGTACTTC. It yields the protein CASSQTSGGAENIQYF. Variable domain in full (rest from reference TRBV13 and TRBJ2-4): AAGVIQSPRHLIKEKRETATLKCYPIPRHDTVYWYQQGPGQDPQFLISFYEKMQSDKGSIPDRFSAQQFSDYHSELNMSSLELGDSALYFCASSQTSGGAENIQYFGAGTRLSVL.

This clonotype was counted a few times. The gene calls are TRBV20-1 and TRBJ2-7; tentatively, D is TRBD2 (5 bases). This CDR3 has 14 amino acids. Per the germline V gene, CDR1 is DFQATT and CDR2 is SNEGSKA (reference sequence). Trimming removed 5 bases at V and 1 base at J, with 15 bases between. The CDR3 DNA is TGCAGTGCTCTACTAGGCCTAGTTTCCTACGAGCAGTACTTC. This translates into CSALLGLVSYEQYF.

The chain is built from TRBV6-5 and TRBJ2-7; no clear D. CDR3 length equals 12 residues. Looked up from germline, CDR1 is MNHEY and CDR2 is SVGAGI. The V end was cut by 4 bases, the J end by 5 bases, with 9 bases between. In DNA form, the CDR3 reads TGTGCCAGCAGTTTGAGTCGCGACGAGCAGTACTTC. Translation: CASSLSRDEQYF.

CDR3 sequence reads: CSVDSGRETYEQYF. CDR3 DNA sequence: TGCAGTGTTGATAGCGGGAGGGAAACCTACGAGCAGTACTTC. V gene TRBV20-1 combines with J gene TRBJ2-4, with 11 positions matching TRBD2. The last part of the DNA fits TRBJ2-7 better; the J call may be wrong. From germline, CDR1 is DFQATT and CDR2 SNEGSKA (reference sequence). The CDR3 is 14 residues long.

This clonotype was picked up one time. The genes are TRBV6-1 and TRBJ1-6; D gene uncertain. CDR1 and CDR2 from the germline V gene are MNHNS and SASEGT. The ends were cut back, 5 bases at V and 6 bases at J, with 17 bases in the middle. The CDR3 is made up of 16 amino acids. CDR3 nucleotides: TGTGCCAGCAGTTCCCTGCGGACCGCAGCTAATTCACCCCTCCACTTT. It translates to CASSSLRTAANSPLHF.

Turning to this clonotype: A junction boundary mismatches the germline segment, possibly from a read error. The chain uses TRBV20-1 and TRBJ1-6; D remains unclear. This CDR3 is 16 amino acids long. Germline-derived CDR1 and CDR2 are DFQATT and SNEGSKA (reference sequence). In DNA form, the CDR3 reads TGCAGTGTTAGACACTCCCATAGCTCCTATAATTCACCCCTCCACTTT. Translating it yields CSVRHSHSSYNSPLHF.

This clonotype has just a few counts. J is TRBJ2-5 and V is TRBV14; maybe TRBD2 (7 bases). V was clipped by 4 bases and J by 11 bases, with 26 bases between them. Germline CDR1 and CDR2: SGHDN and FVKESK. CDR3 length: 16 amino acids. In DNA form, the CDR3 reads TGTGCCAGCAGCCTACTTGGCGGGGGCCGGGTGGATGAGCAGTACTTC. Amino acids: CASSLLGGGRVDEQYF.

A few counts support this clonotype. The chain carries TRBV29-1 and TRBJ2-3, with 8 bases matching TRBD1. The CDR3 loop spans 12 amino acids. Germline V gene sequence: CDR1 SQVTM, CDR2 ANQGSEA. Losses at the gene ends were 8 bases for V and 3 bases for J; bases not matched to a gene: 4. This CDR3 is CSSGQDTDTQYF. The CDR3 DNA is TGCAGCTCGGGACAGGATACAGATACGCAGTATTTT.

This chain uses TRBV4-3 with TRBJ2-3; 8 nucleotides align to TRBD2. The CDR3 has 18 residues. CDR1 LGHNA and CDR2 YSLEER come from the germline V gene. V shed 0 bases, J shed 1 base, and the junction held 9 bases outside the gene matches. CDR3 bases: TGCGCCAGCAGCCAAGAGGGCAAACTAGCGGTTCGCACAGATACGCAGTATTTT. The encoded protein is CASSQEGKLAVRTDTQYF.